One and the same sample provided the 19 T cell receptor beta chains below, sequenced in a study of patients and donors after allogeneic stem cell transplantation. TCRdb reprocessed the RT-PCR reads with MiXCR, giving one entry per CDR3 protein. The sample lists some 880,000 distinct CDR3 sequences, roughly 18% occurring once. What was sequenced was blood, either unsorted or a sorted T cell fraction (not recorded which). These receptors all come from a human donor who was either an allogeneic HSCT recipient or a stem cell or donor lymphocyte infusion donor (not recorded which). It is not recorded whose cells these are; they may come from a transplant donor.

This clonotype was seen a few times. V and J are TRBV29-1 and TRBJ1-2; D not certain. The CDR3 runs 12 residues. V dropped 6 bases and J dropped 7 bases, with 15 bases sitting between them. Germline V gene data show CDR1 as SQVTM and CDR2 as ANQGSEA. The CDR3 DNA reads as TGCAGCGTCTCCAGCGGGGTGGTTGGCTACACCTTC. Its protein is CSVSSGVVGYTF.

The table lists this clonotype with a few counts. V gene TRBV20-1 combines with J gene TRBJ2-3; 8 nucleotides line up with TRBD2. This CDR3 contains 13 residues. The junction had 7 bases not matched to a gene; V was cut back by 3 bases and J by 8 bases. Germline-derived CDR1 and CDR2 are DFQATT and SNEGSKA (reference sequence). The CDR3 region has the DNA TGCAGTGCTAGTCCCGGGGGGGCGGGTACGCAGTATTTT. Its protein product is CSASPGGAGTQYF.

The rearrangement joins TRBV12-3 or TRBV12-4 to TRBJ1-1; D possibly corresponds to TRBD1 (5 bases). Trimming left V 5 bases short and J 5 bases short, with 15 bases between. The CDR3 extends over 14 amino acids. As DNA, the CDR3 is TGTGCCAGCAGTCCTCGCGCAGGGAAAACTGAAGCTTTCTTT. Its translation: CASSPRAGKTEAFF.

The table lists this clonotype with a count of one. The chain has TRBV7-2 and TRBJ2-1, with D possibly matching TRBD2 (5 bases). Germline-derived CDR1 and CDR2 are SGHTA and FQGNSA. This CDR3 has 15 residues. V was trimmed by 3 bases and J by 4 bases, leaving 13 bases between them. CDR3 in amino acids: CASSFGGTVYNEQFF. CDR3 coding DNA: TGTGCCAGCAGCTTTGGAGGCACCGTGTACAATGAGCAGTTCTTC.

The chain uses TRBV4-1 and TRBJ1-2; D not resolved. The germline gives CDR1 MGHRA, CDR2 YSYEKL. Trimming stripped 0 bases from V and 8 bases from J, with 13 bases between. The CDR3 loop spans 14 amino acids. The CDR3 nucleotides read TGCGCCAGCAGCCAAGATCTTGGGATAGGCGGCTACACCTTC. This codes for CASSQDLGIGGYTF.

This clonotype appeared a few times. V usage is TRBV28 and J usage is TRBJ2-7, with D perhaps TRBD1 (6 bases). The CDR3 runs to 12 residues. V lost 6 bases and J 3 bases, leaving 9 bases between the germline ends. The V gene's germline CDR1 is MDHEN and CDR2 SYDVKM. The DNA of the CDR3 is TGTGCCAGCAGCACCAGGGGCTACGAGCAGTACTTC. Protein product: CASSTRGYEQYF.

This clonotype was observed a handful of times. The V gene is TRBV7-9, the J gene TRBJ2-1; 7 bases match TRBD1. The V gene end was trimmed by 3 bases and the J gene end by 8 bases; junction bases not matched to a gene: 7. The CDR3 contains 14 residues. Germline V gives CDR1 SEHNR, CDR2 FQNEAQ (reference sequence). In DNA, the CDR3 is TGTGCCAGCAGCTTTCGGACAGGACTCGATGAGCAGTTCTTC. This sequence encodes CASSFRTGLDEQFF. Combining the CDR3 with reference TRBV7-9 and TRBJ2-1 gives the whole variable domain DTGVSQNPRHKITKRGQNVTFRCDPISEHNRLYWYRQTLGQGPEFLTYFQNEAQLEKSRLLSDRFSAERPKGSFSTLEIQRTEQGDSAMYLCASSFRTGLDEQFFGPGTRLTVL.

In its sample, this clonotype was seen a few times. The CDR3 nucleotides are TGTGCCAGCAGCTTCGACGGTGACCTCTATGGCTACACCTTC. Amino acids: CASSFDGDLYGYTF. The chain joins TRBV7-9 to TRBJ1-2; D is uncertain. Looked up from germline, CDR1 is SEHNR and CDR2 is FQNEAQ (reference sequence). The length of the CDR3 is 14 residues. Trimming took off 3 bases at V and 4 bases at J, with 12 bases between the two ends.

The chain carries TRBV2 and TRBJ1-6; D is ambiguous. The CDR3 length is 17 residues. Per the germline V gene, CDR1 is SNHLY and CDR2 is FYNNEI. Trimming removed 0 bases from V and 3 bases from J, with 12 bases in between. In nucleotides, the CDR3 is TGTGCCAGCAGTGAAGCTTTCCTAGCCGACTATAATTCACCCCTCCACTTT. It encodes CASSEAFLADYNSPLHF.

The rearrangement joins TRBV6-1 to TRBJ2-1, with TRBD2 matching over 10 bases. V was pared by 7 bases and J by 7 bases, with 10 bases of the junction left unmatched. This CDR3 region has 15 residues. Germline V gene lookup returns CDR1 MNHNS and CDR2 SASEGT. CDR3 sequence: CASTIVLAGFNEQFF. CDR3 nucleotide sequence: TGTGCCAGCACCATTGTACTAGCGGGGTTTAATGAGCAGTTCTTC.

This chain uses TRBV20-1 with TRBJ2-1; weak D call: TRBD1 (5 bases). The CDR3 is 11 amino acids. The V gene's germline CDR1 is DFQATT and CDR2 SNEGSKA (reference sequence). The CDR3 region is CSRKGYNEQFF. In DNA, the CDR3 is TGCAGCCGGAAGGGGTACAATGAGCAGTTCTTC.

This clonotype was observed at least ten times. This sequence joins TRBV12-3 or TRBV12-4 and TRBJ2-1, with 16 bases lining up with TRBD2. V shed 5 bases and J 0 bases; nucleotides not matched to a gene: 4. The CDR3 has 18 residues. CDR3 in DNA: TGTGCCAGCAGTGCGGGACTAGCGGGAGGGGTCTCCTACAATGAGCAGTTCTTC. Residues: CASSAGLAGGVSYNEQFF.

This clonotype was found a few times. The chain recombines TRBV5-1 with TRBJ1-1; D unclear. Per germline, CDR1 SGHRS and CDR2 YFSETQ. Trimming stripped 0 bases from V and 0 bases from J, with 6 bases between. This CDR3 contains 14 residues. The CDR3 nucleotides are TGCGCCAGCAGCTTGGACAAGATGAACACTGAAGCTTTCTTT. Its protein product is CASSLDKMNTEAFF.

The rearrangement links TRBV13 to TRBJ2-7, with 9 bases fitting TRBD1. The CDR3 contains 17 residues. Trimming at V came to 3 bases and at J to 5 bases, leaving 14 bases not matched to a gene. The V gene's germline CDR1 is PRHDT and CDR2 FYEKMQ (reference sequence). The CDR3 protein is CASSLHGRDRVLHEQYF. For the CDR3, the DNA is TGTGCCAGCAGCTTGCACGGCCGGGACAGGGTATTGCACGAGCAGTACTTC.

This clonotype was seen only once. This chain connects TRBV18 to TRBJ2-5, with D maybe TRBD1 (5 bases). CDR1 is KGHSH and CDR2 is LQKENI in the germline V gene. This CDR3 has 15 amino acids. V lost 3 bases, J lost 0 bases, and 11 bases lay in between. The CDR3 sequence: CASSPISGNQETQYF. As DNA, the CDR3 is TGTGCCAGCTCACCTATCTCAGGGAACCAAGAGACCCAGTACTTC.

The chain combines TRBV6-2 or TRBV6-3 with TRBJ1-1, with D uncertain. The CDR3 extends over 14 amino acids. The V end was cut by 6 bases, the J end by 0 bases, with 11 bases between. The germline gives CDR1 MNHEY, CDR2 SVGEGT. CDR3 bases: TGTGCCAGCAGCTACGTATTGGTGAACACTGAAGCTTTCTTT. Its protein is CASSYVLVNTEAFF.

This clonotype appeared a few times. This sequence joins TRBV12-3 or TRBV12-4 and TRBJ1-6; 7 bases line up with TRBD1. With 3 bases clipped from V and 10 bases from J, the junction kept 6 bases outside the gene matches. There are 14 residues in the CDR3. As DNA, the CDR3 is TGTGCCAGCAGTTTTGGGACAGTCTCATCACCCCTCCACTTT. Its protein product is CASSFGTVSSPLHF.

This clonotype was observed many times. This chain links TRBV12-3 or TRBV12-4 with TRBJ2-4; D is perhaps TRBD1 (5 bases). Between the trimmed V and J ends, which lost 1 base and 0 bases, there was a span of 10 bases. The CDR3 is made up of 16 amino acids. This chain's CDR3 is CASSLGQPRAKNIQYF. DNA of the CDR3: TGTGCCAGCAGTTTAGGACAGCCAAGAGCCAAAAACATTCAGTACTTC.

The V gene is TRBV20-1, the J gene TRBJ2-7; 11 nucleotides align to TRBD2. V lost 6 bases, J lost 5 bases, and 9 bases stayed unmatched. The CDR3 sequence is 14 residues long. Looked up from germline, CDR1 is DFQATT and CDR2 is SNEGSKA (reference sequence). The CDR3 protein is CSAAPVAGGNEQYF. In DNA, the CDR3 is TGCAGTGCAGCACCGGTAGCGGGGGGGAACGAGCAGTACTTC.